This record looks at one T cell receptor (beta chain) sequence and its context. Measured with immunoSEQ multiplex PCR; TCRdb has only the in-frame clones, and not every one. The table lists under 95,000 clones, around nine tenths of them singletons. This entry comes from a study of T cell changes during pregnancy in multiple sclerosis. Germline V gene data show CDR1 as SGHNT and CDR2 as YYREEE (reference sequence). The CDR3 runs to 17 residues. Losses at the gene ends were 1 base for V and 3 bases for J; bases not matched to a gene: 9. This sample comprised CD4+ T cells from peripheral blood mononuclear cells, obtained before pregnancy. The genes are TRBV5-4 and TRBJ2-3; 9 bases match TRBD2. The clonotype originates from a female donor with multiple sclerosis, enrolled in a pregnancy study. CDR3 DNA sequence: TGTGCCAGCAGCTTGCCTGGGTTAGCGGGAGAGACAGATACGCAGTATTTT. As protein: CASSLPGLAGETDTQYF.